This TCR beta chain is drawn from a study of cytomegalovirus exposure and HLA in healthy donors. Overall study: Per a later analysis, the approximately 700 first-cohort and 95 to 150 validation repertoires shared one platform.

The assay was immunoSEQ multiplex PCR, and TCRdb's table has in-frame clones only and misses some. The table records more than 140,000 clones, around 90% of them present only once. Of note for this clone: Its specificity is unknown.

Germline V gives CDR1 MDHEN, CDR2 SYDVKM. Unmatched junction bases numbered 9, after V lost 7 bases and J lost 4 bases. CDR3 length: 15 amino acids. Study results and limitations: Some TCR beta chains (roughly 160 of them) were listed as cytomegalovirus-associated. Most observed TCR sequences were rare, whereas some public TCRs were detected in many donors.

The receptor's source is a young woman in good health and CMV-seropositive. The material sequenced was PBMCs. This chain uses TRBV28 with TRBJ2-7; 11 nucleotides agree with TRBD2. As DNA, the CDR3 is TGTGCCAGCAATGCCGGGACTAGCGGTCCTTACGAGCAGTACTTC. It codes for CASNAGTSGPYEQYF.